This paragraph reports one T cell receptor beta chain. This sample stems from a study of shared clonotypes between healthy human individuals. The CDR3 runs to 14 residues. The germline V gene has CDR1 SEHNR and CDR2 FQNEAQ (reference sequence). Trimming removed 4 bases from V and 0 bases from J, with 7 bases in between. Genomic DNA of every subset was divided equally among multiple immunoSEQ plates. Study processing details: Junction-only immunoSEQ data arrived without quality scores, meaning filtering differed. The data were produced by immunoSEQ multiplex PCR, yet TCRdb's version contains in-frame clones alone and is incomplete. The DNA was the basis for D and trimming; V, J and clone size are from that table. The data show roughly 510,000 clones, 75% to 80% seen once.

The material sequenced was PBMCs. This chain joins TRBV7-9 and TRBJ1-3; D remains unclear. The clonotype originates from a woman aged 40 to 55 in good health. Some clones in this sample may be carry-over from other donors' samples. CDR3 in amino acids: CASSSEFSGNTIYF. CDR3 nucleotide sequence: TGTGCCAGCAGCTCCGAATTCTCTGGAAACACCATATATTTT.